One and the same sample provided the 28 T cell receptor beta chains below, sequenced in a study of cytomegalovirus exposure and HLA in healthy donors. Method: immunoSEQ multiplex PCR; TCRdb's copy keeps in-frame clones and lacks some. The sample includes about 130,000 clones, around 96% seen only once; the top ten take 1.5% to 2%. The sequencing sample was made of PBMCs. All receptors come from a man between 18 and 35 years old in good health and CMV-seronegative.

The CDR3 loop reads CASSPDRGSGFF. For the CDR3, the DNA is TGTGCCAGCAGTCCTGACAGGGGATCCGGATTCTTC. The chain carries TRBV28 and TRBJ2-1; TRBD1 agrees at 8 bases. V was clipped by 5 bases and J by 16 bases; unmatched bases: 10. The CDR3 sequence is 12 residues long. Germline V gives CDR1 MDHEN, CDR2 SYDVKM.

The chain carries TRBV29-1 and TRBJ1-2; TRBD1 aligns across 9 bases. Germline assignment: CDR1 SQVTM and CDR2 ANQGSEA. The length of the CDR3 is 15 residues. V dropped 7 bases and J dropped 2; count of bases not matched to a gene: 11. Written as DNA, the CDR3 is TGCAGCGCTATTGGGGTAGGACAGGGGAACTATGGCTACACCTTC. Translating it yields CSAIGVGQGNYGYTF.

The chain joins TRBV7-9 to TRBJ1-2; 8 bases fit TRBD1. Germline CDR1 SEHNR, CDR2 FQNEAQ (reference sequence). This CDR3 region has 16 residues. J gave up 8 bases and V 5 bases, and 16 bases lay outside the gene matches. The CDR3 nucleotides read TGTGCCAGCAGCCCCGAGGCGACAGGGGCTAATACAGGCTACACCTTC. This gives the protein CASSPEATGANTGYTF.

CDR3 residues: CASRELDRGSEQFF. The CDR3, as DNA: TGTGCCAGCAGAGAACTGGACAGGGGGAGTGAGCAGTTCTTC. This sequence joins TRBV27 and TRBJ2-1; 10 nucleotides align to TRBD1. This CDR3 spans 14 amino acids. Per the germline V gene, CDR1 is MNHEY and CDR2 is SMNVEV (reference sequence). Trimming at V came to 6 bases and at J to 9 bases, leaving 8 bases not matched to a gene.

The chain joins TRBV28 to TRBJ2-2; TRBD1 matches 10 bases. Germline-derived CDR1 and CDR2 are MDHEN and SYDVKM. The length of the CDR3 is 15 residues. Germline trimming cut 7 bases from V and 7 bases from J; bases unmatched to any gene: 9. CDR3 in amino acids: CASIKDRGSVGELFF. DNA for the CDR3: TGTGCCAGCATAAAGGACAGGGGGTCGGTCGGGGAGCTGTTTTTT. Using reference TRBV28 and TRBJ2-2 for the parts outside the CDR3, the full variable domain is DVKVTQSSRYLVKRTGEKVFLECVQDMDHENMFWYRQDPGLGLRLIYFSYDVKMKEKGDIPEGYSVSREKKERFSLILESASTNQTSMYLCASIKDRGSVGELFFGEGSRLTVL.

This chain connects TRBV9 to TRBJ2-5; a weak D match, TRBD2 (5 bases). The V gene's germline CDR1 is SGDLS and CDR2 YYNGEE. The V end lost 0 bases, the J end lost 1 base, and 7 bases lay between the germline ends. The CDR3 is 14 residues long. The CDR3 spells CASSVGGAQETQYF. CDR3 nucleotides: TGTGCCAGCAGCGTAGGGGGAGCCCAAGAGACCCAGTACTTC. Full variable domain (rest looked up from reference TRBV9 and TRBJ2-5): DSGVTQTPKHLITATGQRVTLRCSPRSGDLSVYWYQQSLDQGLQFLIQYYNGEERAKGNILERFSAQQFPDLHSELNLSSLELGDSALYFCASSVGGAQETQYFGPGTRLLVL.

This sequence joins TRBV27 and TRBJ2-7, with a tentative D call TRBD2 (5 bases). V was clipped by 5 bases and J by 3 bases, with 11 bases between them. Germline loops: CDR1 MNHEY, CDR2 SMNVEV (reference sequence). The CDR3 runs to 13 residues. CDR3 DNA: TGTGCCAGCAGTAGAGGACTTTTCTACGAGCAGTACTTC. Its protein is CASSRGLFYEQYF.

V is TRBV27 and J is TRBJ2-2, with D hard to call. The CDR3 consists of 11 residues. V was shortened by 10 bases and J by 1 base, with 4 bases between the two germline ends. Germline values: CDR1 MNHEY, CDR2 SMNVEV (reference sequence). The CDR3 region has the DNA TGTGCCACCCTGAACACCGGGGAGCTGTTTTTT. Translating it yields CATLNTGELFF.

CDR3 bases: TGCAGCGTTGAATTGAGCGGGTCCCTTACCTACGAGCAGTACTTC. Translated: CSVELSGSLTYEQYF. The J gene is TRBJ2-7, the V gene TRBV29-1; a possible D gene is TRBD2 (6 bases). This CDR3 region has 15 residues. V lost 2 bases, J lost 2 bases, and 16 bases lay in between. Germline CDR1 SQVTM, CDR2 ANQGSEA.

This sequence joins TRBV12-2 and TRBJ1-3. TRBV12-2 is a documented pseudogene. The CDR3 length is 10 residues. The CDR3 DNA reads TGTGCAAGTCGTATCAACACCATATATTTT. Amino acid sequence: CASRINTIYF.

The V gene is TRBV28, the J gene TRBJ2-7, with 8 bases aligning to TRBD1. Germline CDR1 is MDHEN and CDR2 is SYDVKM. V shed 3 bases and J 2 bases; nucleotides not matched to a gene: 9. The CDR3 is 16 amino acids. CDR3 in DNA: TGTGCCAGCAGTTTTAGAGACAGGGGCAGAGCCTACGAGCAGTACTTC. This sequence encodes CASSFRDRGRAYEQYF.

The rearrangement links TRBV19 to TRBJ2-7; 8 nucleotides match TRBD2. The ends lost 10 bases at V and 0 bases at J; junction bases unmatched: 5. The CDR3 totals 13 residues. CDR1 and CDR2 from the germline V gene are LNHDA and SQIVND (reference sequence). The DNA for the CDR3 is TGTGCCACCAGGACTAGCAGCTCCTACGAGCAGTACTTC. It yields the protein CATRTSSSYEQYF. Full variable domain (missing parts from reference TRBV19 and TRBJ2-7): DGGITQSPKYLFRKEGQNVTLSCEQNLNHDAMYWYRQDPGQGLRLIYYSQIVNDFQKGDIAEGYSVSREKKESFPLTVTSAQKNPTAFYLCATRTSSSYEQYFGPGTRLTVT.

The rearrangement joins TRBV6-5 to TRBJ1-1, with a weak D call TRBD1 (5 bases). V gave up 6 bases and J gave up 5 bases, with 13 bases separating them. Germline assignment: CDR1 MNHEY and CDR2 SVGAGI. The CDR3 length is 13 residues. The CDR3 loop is CASRDGGRTEAFF. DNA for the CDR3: TGTGCCAGCAGGGATGGGGGGAGAACTGAAGCTTTCTTT.

The CDR3, as DNA: TGTGCCTGGAGCCGAGGGGGGGGCACTGAAGCTTTCTTT. It yields the protein CAWSRGGGTEAFF. J is TRBJ1-1 and V is TRBV30; D may be TRBD1 (6 bases). CDR3 length equals 13 residues. CDR1 and CDR2 from the germline V gene are GTSNPN and SVGIG (reference sequence). Trimming cost V 3 bases and J 4 bases, with 12 bases left between them. Full variable domain (missing parts from reference TRBV30 and TRBJ1-1): SQTIHQWPATLVQPVGSPLSLECTVEGTSNPNLYWYRQAAGRGLQLLFYSVGIGQISSEVPQNLSASRPQDRQFILSSKKLLLSDSGFYLCAWSRGGGTEAFFGQGTRLTVV.

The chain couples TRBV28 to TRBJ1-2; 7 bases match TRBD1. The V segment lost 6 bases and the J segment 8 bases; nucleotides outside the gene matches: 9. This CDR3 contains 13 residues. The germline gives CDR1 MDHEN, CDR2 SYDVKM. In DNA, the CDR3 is TGTGCCAGCAGGACCGACAGGGTGGGAGGCTACACCTTC. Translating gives CASRTDRVGGYTF.

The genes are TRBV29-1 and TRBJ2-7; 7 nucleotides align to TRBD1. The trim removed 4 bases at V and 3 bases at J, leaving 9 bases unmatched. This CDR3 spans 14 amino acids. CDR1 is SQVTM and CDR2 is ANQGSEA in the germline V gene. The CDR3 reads CSVGDSGRIYEQYF. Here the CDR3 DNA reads TGCAGCGTTGGGGACAGTGGCCGGATCTACGAGCAGTACTTC.

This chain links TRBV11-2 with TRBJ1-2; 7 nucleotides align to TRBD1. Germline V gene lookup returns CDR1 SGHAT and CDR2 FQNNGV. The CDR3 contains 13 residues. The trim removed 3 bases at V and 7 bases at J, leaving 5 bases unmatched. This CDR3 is CASSFRQGSGYTF. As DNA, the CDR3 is TGTGCCAGCAGCTTTAGACAGGGCAGTGGCTACACCTTC.

CDR3 coding DNA: TGTGCCACCAGCAGAGATGAAGGACTAGCGGCTACCGGGGAGCTGTTTTTT. Protein: CATSRDEGLAATGELFF. The V gene is TRBV15, the J gene TRBJ2-2; 10 nucleotides agree with TRBD2. V was clipped by 0 bases and J by 5 bases; unmatched bases: 6. CDR1 and CDR2 (germline): LNHNV, YYDKDF (reference sequence). This CDR3 spans 17 amino acids. Drawing the rest from reference TRBV15 and TRBJ2-2, the complete variable domain is DAMVIQNPRYQVTQFGKPVTLSCSQTLNHNVMYWYQQKSSQAPKLLFHYYDKDFNNEADTPDNFQSRRPNTSFCFLDIRSPGLGDTAMYLCATSRDEGLAATGELFFGEGSRLTVL.

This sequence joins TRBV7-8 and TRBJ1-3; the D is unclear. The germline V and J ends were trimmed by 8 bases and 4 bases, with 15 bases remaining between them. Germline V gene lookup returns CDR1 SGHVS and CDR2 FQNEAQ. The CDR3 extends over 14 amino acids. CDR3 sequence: CASASGVAGNTIYF. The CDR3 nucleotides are TGTGCCAGCGCCTCCGGGGTCGCAGGAAACACCATATATTTT.

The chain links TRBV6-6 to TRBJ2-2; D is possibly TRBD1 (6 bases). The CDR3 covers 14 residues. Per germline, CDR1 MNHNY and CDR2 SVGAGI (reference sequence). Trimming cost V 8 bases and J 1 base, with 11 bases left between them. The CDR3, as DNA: TGTGCCAGCGGGGGCCCACGGAACACCGGGGAGCTGTTTTTT. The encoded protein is CASGGPRNTGELFF.

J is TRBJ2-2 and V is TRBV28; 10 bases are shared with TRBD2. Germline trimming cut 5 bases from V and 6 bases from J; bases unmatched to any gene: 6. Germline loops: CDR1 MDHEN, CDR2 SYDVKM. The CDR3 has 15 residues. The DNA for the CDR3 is TGTGCCAGCAGTGCTAGCGGGAGATTCGCCGGGGAGCTGTTTTTT. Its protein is CASSASGRFAGELFF.

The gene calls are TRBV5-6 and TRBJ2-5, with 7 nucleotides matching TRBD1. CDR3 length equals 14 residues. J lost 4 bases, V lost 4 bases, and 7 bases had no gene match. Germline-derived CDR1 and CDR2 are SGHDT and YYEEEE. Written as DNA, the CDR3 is TGTGCCAGCAGCCCTAGACAGGGTATAGAGACCCAGTACTTC. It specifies CASSPRQGIETQYF.

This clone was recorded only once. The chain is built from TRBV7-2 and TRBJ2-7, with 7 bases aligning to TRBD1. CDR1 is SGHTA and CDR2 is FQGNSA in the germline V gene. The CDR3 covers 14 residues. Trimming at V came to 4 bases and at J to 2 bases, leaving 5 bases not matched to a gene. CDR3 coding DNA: TGTGCCAGCAGCTACTCCGGGACAGCCTACGAGCAGTACTTC. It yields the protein CASSYSGTAYEQYF. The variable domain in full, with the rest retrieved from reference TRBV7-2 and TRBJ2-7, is GAGVSQSPSNKVTEKGKDVELRCDPISGHTALYWYRQSLGQGLEFLIYFQGNSAPDKSGLPSDRFSAERTGGSVSTLTIQRTQQEDSAVYLCASSYSGTAYEQYFGPGTRLTVT.

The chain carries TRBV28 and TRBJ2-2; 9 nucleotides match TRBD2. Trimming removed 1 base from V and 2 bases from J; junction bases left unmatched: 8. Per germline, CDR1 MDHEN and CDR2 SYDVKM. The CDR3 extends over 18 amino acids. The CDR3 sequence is CASSLYPASGINTGELFF. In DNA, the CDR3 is TGTGCCAGCAGTTTATACCCGGCTAGCGGGATAAACACCGGGGAGCTGTTTTTT.

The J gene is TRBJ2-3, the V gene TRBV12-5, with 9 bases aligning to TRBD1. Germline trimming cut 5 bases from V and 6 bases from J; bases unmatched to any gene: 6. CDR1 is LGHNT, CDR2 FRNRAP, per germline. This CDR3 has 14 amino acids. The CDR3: CASGLRQGDDTQYF. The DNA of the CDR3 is TGTGCTAGTGGTCTAAGACAGGGGGACGATACGCAGTATTTT.

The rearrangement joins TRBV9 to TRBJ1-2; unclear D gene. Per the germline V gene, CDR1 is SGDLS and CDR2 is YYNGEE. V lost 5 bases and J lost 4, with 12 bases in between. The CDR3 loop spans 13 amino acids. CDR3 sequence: CASSDQSGYGYTF. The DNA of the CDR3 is TGTGCCAGCAGTGATCAATCGGGCTATGGCTACACCTTC.

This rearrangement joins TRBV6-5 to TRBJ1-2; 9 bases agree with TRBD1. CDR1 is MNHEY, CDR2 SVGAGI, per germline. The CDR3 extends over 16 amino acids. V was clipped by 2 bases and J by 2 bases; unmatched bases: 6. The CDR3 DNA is TGTGCCAGCAGTTACGCCCGGGGGACAGGGAACTATGGCTACACCTTC. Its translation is CASSYARGTGNYGYTF.

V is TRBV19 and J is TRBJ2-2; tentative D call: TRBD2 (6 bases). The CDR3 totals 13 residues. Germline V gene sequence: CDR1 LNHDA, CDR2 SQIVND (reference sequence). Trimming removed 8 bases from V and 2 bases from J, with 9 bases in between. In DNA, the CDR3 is TGTGCCAGTGACGGGAGAAACACCGGGGAGCTGTTTTTT. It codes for CASDGRNTGELFF.